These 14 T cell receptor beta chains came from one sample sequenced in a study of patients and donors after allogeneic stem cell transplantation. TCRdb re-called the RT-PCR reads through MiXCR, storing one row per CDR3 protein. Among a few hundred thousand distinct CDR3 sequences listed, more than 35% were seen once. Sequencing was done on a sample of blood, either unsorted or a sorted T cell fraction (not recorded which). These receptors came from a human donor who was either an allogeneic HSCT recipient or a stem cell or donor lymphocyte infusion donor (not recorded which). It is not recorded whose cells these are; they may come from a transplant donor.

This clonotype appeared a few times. As DNA, the CDR3 is TGTGCCAGCAGCCTACCCTCAGGGATATCTAACTATGGCTACACCTTC. Its protein product is CASSLPSGISNYGYTF. The chain joins TRBV4-2 to TRBJ1-2; weak D call: TRBD1 (5 bases). Trimming shortened V by 4 bases and J by 0 bases, and 15 bases separated the two germline ends. CDR1 is LGHNA and CDR2 is YNFKEQ in the germline V gene. The CDR3 covers 16 residues.

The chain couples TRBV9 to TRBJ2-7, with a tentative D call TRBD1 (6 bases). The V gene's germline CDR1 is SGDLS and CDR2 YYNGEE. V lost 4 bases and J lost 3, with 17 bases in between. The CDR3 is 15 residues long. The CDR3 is CASSPKPTGYYEQYF. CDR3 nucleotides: TGTGCCAGCAGCCCCAAGCCTACAGGGTACTACGAGCAGTACTTC.

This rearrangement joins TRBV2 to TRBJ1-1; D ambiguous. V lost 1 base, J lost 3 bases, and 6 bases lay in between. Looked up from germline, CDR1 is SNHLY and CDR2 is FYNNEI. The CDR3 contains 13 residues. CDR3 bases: TGTGCCAGCAGTGAAGAAAGGGACACTGAAGCTTTCTTT. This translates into CASSEERDTEAFF. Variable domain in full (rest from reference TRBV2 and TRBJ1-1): EPEVTQTPSHQVTQMGQEVILRCVPISNHLYFYWYRQILGQKVEFLVSFYNNEISEKSEIFDDQFSVERPDGSNFTLKIRSTKLEDSAMYFCASSEERDTEAFFGQGTRLTVV.

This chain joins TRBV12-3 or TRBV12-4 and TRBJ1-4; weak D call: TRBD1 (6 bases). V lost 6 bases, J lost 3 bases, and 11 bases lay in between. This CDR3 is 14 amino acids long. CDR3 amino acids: CASRPQGPNEKLFF. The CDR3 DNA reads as TGTGCCAGCAGGCCACAGGGCCCTAATGAAAAACTGTTTTTT.

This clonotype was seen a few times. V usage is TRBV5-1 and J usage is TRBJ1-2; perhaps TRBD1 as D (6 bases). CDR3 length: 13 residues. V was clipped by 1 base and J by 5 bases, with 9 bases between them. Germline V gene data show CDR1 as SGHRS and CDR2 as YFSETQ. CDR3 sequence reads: CASSLRQGYGYTF. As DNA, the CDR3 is TGCGCCAGCAGCTTGCGGCAGGGGTATGGCTACACCTTC.

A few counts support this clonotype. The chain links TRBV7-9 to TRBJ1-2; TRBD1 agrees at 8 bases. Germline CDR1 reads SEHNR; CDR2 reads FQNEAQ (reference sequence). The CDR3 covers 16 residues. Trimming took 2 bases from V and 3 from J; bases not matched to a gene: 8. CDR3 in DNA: TGTGCCAGCAGCTTACCCGGACAGGGTTGGGACTATGGCTACACCTTC. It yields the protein CASSLPGQGWDYGYTF.

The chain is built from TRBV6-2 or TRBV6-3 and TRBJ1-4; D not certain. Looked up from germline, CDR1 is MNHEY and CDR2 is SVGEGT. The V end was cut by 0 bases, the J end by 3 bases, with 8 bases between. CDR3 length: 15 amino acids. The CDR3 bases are TGTGCCAGCAGTTACTCGGGCAGCTCTAATGAAAAACTGTTTTTT. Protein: CASSYSGSSNEKLFF.

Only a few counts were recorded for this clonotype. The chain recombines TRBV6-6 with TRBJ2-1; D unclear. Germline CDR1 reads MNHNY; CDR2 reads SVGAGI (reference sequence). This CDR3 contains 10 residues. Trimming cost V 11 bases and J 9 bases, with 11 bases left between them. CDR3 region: CACGWGEQFF. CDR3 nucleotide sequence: TGTGCCTGCGGTTGGGGTGAGCAGTTCTTC.

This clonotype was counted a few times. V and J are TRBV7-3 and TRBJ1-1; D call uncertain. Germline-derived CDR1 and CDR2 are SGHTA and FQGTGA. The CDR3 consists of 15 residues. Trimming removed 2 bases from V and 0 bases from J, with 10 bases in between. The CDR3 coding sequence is TGTGCCAGCAGCTTAGGAAGGGTGATGAACACTGAAGCTTTCTTT. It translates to CASSLGRVMNTEAFF.

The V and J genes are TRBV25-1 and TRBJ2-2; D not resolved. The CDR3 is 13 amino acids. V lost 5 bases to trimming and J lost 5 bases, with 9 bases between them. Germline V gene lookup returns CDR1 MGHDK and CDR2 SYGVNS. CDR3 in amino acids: CASSPDVTGELFF. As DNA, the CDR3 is TGTGCCAGCAGTCCAGACGTGACCGGGGAGCTGTTTTTT.

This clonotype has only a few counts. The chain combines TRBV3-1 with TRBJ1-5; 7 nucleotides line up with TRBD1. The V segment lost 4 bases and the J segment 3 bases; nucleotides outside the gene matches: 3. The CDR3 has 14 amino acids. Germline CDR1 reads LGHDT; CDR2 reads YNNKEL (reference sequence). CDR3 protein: CASSLQGFNQPQHF. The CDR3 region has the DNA TGTGCCAGCAGCCTACAGGGGTTCAATCAGCCCCAGCATTTT.

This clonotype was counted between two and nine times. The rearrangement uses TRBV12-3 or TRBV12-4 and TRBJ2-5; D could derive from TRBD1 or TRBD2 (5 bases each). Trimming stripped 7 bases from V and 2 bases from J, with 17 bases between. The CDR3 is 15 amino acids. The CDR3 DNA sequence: TGTGCCAGCACTGAAGGGGCACGCGGGCAAGAGACCCAGTACTTC. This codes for CASTEGARGQETQYF.

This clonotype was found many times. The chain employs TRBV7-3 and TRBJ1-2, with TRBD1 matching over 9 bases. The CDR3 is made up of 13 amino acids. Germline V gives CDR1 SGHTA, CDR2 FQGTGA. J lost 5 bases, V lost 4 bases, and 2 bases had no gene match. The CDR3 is CASSSGQGYGYTF. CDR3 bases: TGTGCCAGCAGCTCTGGACAGGGGTATGGCTACACCTTC.

The chain's CDR3 is CASSQDNQPQHF. In DNA form, the CDR3 reads TGCGCCAGCAGCCAAGATAACCAGCCCCAGCATTTT. V is TRBV4-1 and J is TRBJ1-5; D is ambiguous. Germline V gene data show CDR1 as MGHRA and CDR2 as YSYEKL. This CDR3 has 12 amino acids. The V end lost 0 bases, the J end lost 7 bases, and 4 bases lay between the germline ends.